The 6 T cell receptor beta chains below come from one sample, sequenced in a study of CD8+CD57+ T cells in acquired aplastic anemia. The TCR beta profiling, which covered VDJ combination and CDR3 sequence, was carried out using genomic DNA as the template. TCRdb re-derived calls from the reads in MiXCR, one entry per CDR3 protein. The sample includes 200,000 or so distinct CDR3 sequences, about 64% of them seen just once. The sequenced material came from sorted CD4+, CD8+, or CD8+CD57+ T cells (not recorded which) from PBMCs. These receptor sequences come from a human donor with severe aplastic anemia or a healthy control (not recorded which).

This chain uses TRBV20-1 with TRBJ2-7; D may be TRBD1 (7 bases). This CDR3 is 13 amino acids long. The germline V gene has CDR1 DFQATT and CDR2 SNEGSKA (reference sequence). CDR3 DNA: TGCAGCCCCAGGGGGGATACAACCTACGAGCAGTACTTC. Translating it yields CSPRGDTTYEQYF.

The chain has TRBV9 and TRBJ2-5; 10 bases align to TRBD2. This CDR3 is built from 17 residues. Per germline, CDR1 SGDLS and CDR2 YYNGEE. V shed 0 bases, J shed 2 bases, and the junction held 7 bases outside the gene matches. In nucleotides, the CDR3 is TGTGCCAGCAGCGTAGCCCCCACTAGCGGGACGCAAGAGACCCAGTACTTC. This sequence encodes CASSVAPTSGTQETQYF.

In DNA form, the CDR3 reads TGTGCCACCAGTGATTCGGCGGGAGGGCAGAATGAGCAGTTCTTC. Protein product: CATSDSAGGQNEQFF. This rearrangement joins TRBV24-1 to TRBJ2-1; 9 bases line up with TRBD2. The CDR3 has 15 residues. The V and J ends lost 2 bases and 7 bases, in that order; junction bases with no gene match: 5. Germline-derived CDR1 and CDR2 are KGHDR and SFDVKD.

The chain combines TRBV5-1 with TRBJ2-7; TRBD1 is a possible D gene (5 bases). Germline V gene sequence: CDR1 SGHRS, CDR2 YFSETQ. The CDR3 length is 15 residues. The germline V and J ends were trimmed by 1 base and 2 bases, with 13 bases remaining between them. Here the CDR3 reads CASSLRADRTYEQYF. In DNA, the CDR3 is TGCGCCAGCAGCTTGAGGGCTGACAGAACCTACGAGCAGTACTTC.

This clonotype was counted ten times or more. The chain employs TRBV20-1 and TRBJ2-2, with 10 bases aligning to TRBD2. The CDR3 extends over 17 amino acids. The V gene end was trimmed by 0 bases and the J gene end by 0 bases; junction bases not matched to a gene: 4. CDR1 and CDR2 from the germline V gene are DFQATT and SNEGSKA (reference sequence). CDR3 nucleotide sequence: TGCAGTGCTAGAGAGCTAGCGGGGGCCCCGAACACCGGGGAGCTGTTTTTT. As protein: CSARELAGAPNTGELFF.

This chain links TRBV15 with TRBJ2-5; 7 nucleotides match TRBD2. The CDR3 loop spans 15 amino acids. V lost 2 bases, J lost 4 bases, and 7 bases stayed unmatched. Germline lookup yields CDR1 LNHNV and CDR2 YYDKDF (reference sequence). CDR3 coding DNA: TGTGCCACCAGCAGATCGACTAGCCGTTCAGAGACCCAGTACTTC. This sequence encodes CATSRSTSRSETQYF.